In its sample, the clone carrying this T cell receptor beta chain was seen once. Clones were sequenced by immunoSEQ multiplex PCR, and TCRdb holds only the in-frame ones, with some missing. The sample lists about 130,000 clones; over 90% were seen once. The data were obtained in a study of control samples from healthy donors and cancer patients. The sample was PBMCs. This receptor was obtained from a man between 60 and 75 years old with colorectal cancer.

CDR3 sequence reads: CASSYSRAAKAGGQPQHF. CDR3 coding DNA: TGTGCCAGCAGTTACTCTCGGGCAGCTAAAGCAGGCGGTCAGCCCCAGCATTTT. The chain has TRBV6-2 or TRBV6-3 and TRBJ1-5; D remains ambiguous. CDR3 length equals 18 residues. The germline V gene encodes CDR1 MNHEY and CDR2 SVGEGT. Trimming cost V 0 bases and J 6 bases, with 21 bases left between them.